The rows below give T cell receptor beta chains drawn from one sample of a study of graft-versus-host responses after intestinal transplantation. The antigens these receptors bind are not known. The assay was immunoSEQ multiplex PCR, and TCRdb's table has in-frame clones only and misses some. The sample lists some 100,000 clones; around 90% were seen once. The sample here was unstimulated CD8+ T cells sorted from spleen or lymph node cells, taken before intestinal transplant. The receptors were gathered from a human donor who received an intestinal transplant. CDR3s include the opening cysteine and the closing phenylalanine or tryptophan. The D gene is left open where the match is weak. A row's size may be missing; if present it is once, few, many or a size class.

>TRBJ2-1|NA|TRBV5-4|NA
TGTGCCAGCAGCTTCGGGGGAGCGGACAATGAGCAGTTCTTC
CASSFGGADNEQFF
>TRBJ1-1|NA|TRBV29-1|NA
TGCAGCGCCGAGGGGAGCATGAACACTGAAGCTTTCTTT
CSAEGSMNTEAFF
>TRBJ2-5|NA|TRBV7-9|NA
TGTGCCAGCAGCCTCGACGTAATCCAAGAGACCCAGTACTTC
CASSLDVIQETQYF
>TRBJ1-2|NA|TRBV27|NA
TGTGCCAGCGCGATGCCAGCAGATAGCGAGAACTATGGCTACACCTTC
CASAMPADSENYGYTF
>TRBJ1-1|TRBD1|TRBV6-5|NA
TGTGCCAGCAGAAGACAGGGATCGAACACTGAAGCTTTCTTT
CASRRQGSNTEAFF
>TRBJ2-5|TRBD2|TRBV2|NA
TGTGCCAGCAGTTTAGTCGGGGGGACGTCCGCTGAGACCCAGTACTTC
CASSLVGGTSAETQYF
>TRBJ2-7|TRBD1|TRBV5-4|NA
TGTGCCAGCAGCCTACAGGGGGCCTACGAGCAGTACTTC
CASSLQGAYEQYF
>TRBJ2-5|NA|TRBV6-1|NA
TGTGCCAGCAGTGCGAGTGGCGGACCGACTATCCAAGAGACCCAGTACTTC
CASSASGGPTIQETQYF
>TRBJ2-1|TRBD2|TRBV5-4|NA
TGTGCCAGCAGCTTAAGGACTAGCGGTTCCTACAATGAGCAGTTCTTC
CASSLRTSGSYNEQFF
>TRBJ2-7|NA|TRBV6-6|few
TGTGCCAGCTTATGGGGGCGGTACGAGCAGTACTTC
CASLWGRYEQYF
>TRBJ2-2|NA|TRBV27|NA
TGTGCCAGCAGTTTCGGCTCCGGGGAGCTGTTTTTT
CASSFGSGELFF
>TRBJ2-5|TRBD2|TRBV2|NA
TGTGCCAGCAGCGGGGTAGCGGGAGAGGGAGAGACCCAGTACTTC
CASSGVAGEGETQYF
>TRBJ2-5|NA|TRBV6-5|NA
TGTGCCAGCAGTTTGGATGGACACCAAGAGACCCAGTACTTC
CASSLDGHQETQYF
>TRBJ2-7|TRBD1|TRBV9|NA
TGTGCCAGCAGCGTAGGAGGGACAGGGGGCTACGAGCAGTACTTC
CASSVGGTGGYEQYF
>TRBJ1-3|NA|TRBV2|NA
TGTGCCAGCAAGGCGTTTGTCGGAAACACCATATATTTT
CASKAFVGNTIYF
>TRBJ1-5|NA|TRBV30|NA
TGTGCCTGGAGTGTAGGGTCCCCTTATCAGCCCCAGCATTTT
CAWSVGSPYQPQHF
>TRBJ1-2|TRBD1|TRBV5-6|NA
TGTGCCAGCAGCTCCGGGACAGGGGGCTATGGCTACACCTTC
CASSSGTGGYGYTF
>TRBJ1-5|NA|TRBV4-1|NA
TGCGCCAGCAGCCCTCCCGGAAACAATCAGCCCCAGCATTTT
CASSPPGNNQPQHF
>TRBJ1-1|TRBD1|TRBV5-1|NA
TGCGCCAGCAGCTTGGGGCGGGACAGAGACACTGAAGCTTTCTTT
CASSLGRDRDTEAFF
>TRBJ2-2|NA|TRBV27|once
TGTGCCAGCAGTTTACTGGCCGAGACAGCGAACACCGGGGAGCTGTTTTTT
CASSLLAETANTGELFF
>TRBJ2-7|TRBD2|TRBV19|NA
TGTGCCAGTAGTATGTTGGGAGGGGTTTACGAGCAGTACTTC
CASSMLGGVYEQYF
>TRBJ2-7|TRBD2|TRBV14|NA
TGTGCCAGCAGCCAAGGTCCGACTAGCGGGACCCCCTACGAGGAGCAGTACTTC
CASSQGPTSGTPYEEQYF
>TRBJ1-5|NA|TRBV4-2|NA
TGTGCCAGCAGCCAAGGGGAGGATCAGCCCCAGCATTTT
CASSQGEDQPQHF
>TRBJ2-7|NA|TRBV6-6|NA
TGTGCCAGCAGTTATGGAGGAAACTCCTACGAGCAGTACTTC
CASSYGGNSYEQYF
>TRBJ2-7|TRBD2|TRBV29-1|NA
TGCAGCGGGACTAGCGGGAGCTCCTACGAGCAGTACTTC
CSGTSGSSYEQYF
>TRBJ2-5|NA|TRBV11-2|NA
TGTGCCAGCTTACCCCTGGAATTCCAAGAGACCCAGTACTTC
CASLPLEFQETQYF
>TRBJ2-7|NA|TRBV29-1|once
TGCAGCGTTGAAGATCCCGTAGGGGCCGAGCAGTACTTC
CSVEDPVGAEQYF
>TRBJ2-3|TRBD1|TRBV5-1|NA
TGCGCCACAGGGACAGCAGATACGCAGTATTTT
CATGTADTQYF
>TRBJ2-1|NA|TRBV11-2|NA
TGTGCCAGCAGCTCCATAAGAAATGAGCAGTTCTTC
CASSSIRNEQFF
>TRBJ2-3|NA|TRBV9|NA
TGTGCCAGCAGCGGTGAGGGTACGTCAGATACGCAGTATTTT
CASSGEGTSDTQYF
>TRBJ2-7|NA|TRBV28|NA
TGTGCCAGCAGTTTTACAGATACCTACGAGCAGTACTTC
CASSFTDTYEQYF
>TRBJ2-5|NA|TRBV11-1|NA
TGTGCCAGCAGCTTAGAACCGCCGGAGGCCACCCCGAGTCGGACCCAGTACTTC
CASSLEPPEATPSRTQYF
>TRBJ2-3|TRBD2|TRBV9|NA
TGTGCCAGCAGCGTAGACCCCCCCCTAGCGGGCAGCACAGATACGCAGTATTTT
CASSVDPPLAGSTDTQYF
>TRBJ1-1|NA|TRBV30|once
TGTGCCTGGAGTGTAATGGTAAAGGCGGCTGAAGCTTTCTTT
CAWSVMVKAAEAFF
>TRBJ2-5|TRBD2|TRBV7-3|NA
TGTGCCAGCAGCTTCGGGGGGAGATTGGAGACCCAGTACTTC
CASSFGGRLETQYF
>TRBJ1-1|TRBD1|TRBV9|NA
TGTGCCAGCAGCCCACCGGGACAGGGTTTCCCTGAAGCTTTCTTT
CASSPPGQGFPEAFF
>TRBJ2-7|NA|TRBV14|NA
TGTGCCAGCAGCCAGGGGTCCCGTCCCTACGAGCAGTACTTC
CASSQGSRPYEQYF
>TRBJ2-7|NA|TRBV30|once
TGTGCCTGGAGTGTAGGAGGGGACCCCCCCTACGAGCAGTACTTC
CAWSVGGDPPYEQYF
>TRBJ1-3|NA|TRBV6-5|NA
TGTGCCAGCAGTTACTCGGGGTTAGCGGGAAACACCATATATTTT
CASSYSGLAGNTIYF
>TRBJ1-3|NA|TRBV29-1|NA
TGCAGCGTTGCAAAGGGAAACACCATATATTTT
CSVAKGNTIYF
>TRBJ1-1|TRBD1|TRBV9|NA
TGTGCCAGCAGCGTGGGGGACAGGGGAGGATTTGAAGCTTTCTTT
CASSVGDRGGFEAFF